This T cell receptor beta chain was sequenced for a study of cytomegalovirus exposure and HLA in healthy donors. The assay was immunoSEQ multiplex PCR, and TCRdb's table has in-frame clones only and misses some. The table records roughly 140,000 clones, more than 75% of them present only once. The CDR3 is 14 residues long. Germline V gene data show CDR1 as SGHDT and CDR2 as YYEEEE. Trimming pared 0 bases from V and 5 bases from J, leaving 11 bases between. This clonotype was sampled from a man aged 18-30 years in good health and CMV-seropositive. V gene TRBV5-6 combines with J gene TRBJ1-2, with D possibly matching TRBD1 (6 bases). The material sequenced was PBMCs. The CDR3 loop reads CASSLAGARYGYTF. The CDR3 nucleotides read TGTGCCAGCAGCTTGGCAGGGGCGCGGTATGGCTACACCTTC.